Below, 26 T cell receptor beta chains from the same sample are listed, as sequenced in a study. MiXCR, applied by TCRdb to the reads, yields one record per CDR3 protein. The sample has around 1,800 distinct CDR3 sequences, 25% to 35% seen once. The sample taken for sequencing was CD8+ T cells (not recorded whether cultured). The source of these receptors is a female donor.

There are a few counts of this clonotype. The rearrangement links TRBV5-6 to TRBJ2-7, with 8 bases that match TRBD1. V shed 0 bases and J 6 bases; nucleotides not matched to a gene: 11. There are 16 residues in the CDR3. Germline V CDR1 and CDR2: SGHDT, YYEEEE. This CDR3 reads CASSLGAGGLFGEQYF. The CDR3 nucleotides read TGTGCCAGCAGCTTGGGCGCAGGGGGCTTGTTTGGCGAGCAGTACTTC.

V usage is TRBV20-1 and J usage is TRBJ2-4; no clear D. Trimming cost V 3 bases and J 11 bases, with 11 bases left between them. Germline CDR1 DFQATT, CDR2 SNEGSKA (reference sequence). The CDR3 is 11 amino acids. CDR3 region: CSARIGDLQYF. CDR3 coding DNA: TGCAGTGCTAGGATAGGTGATCTTCAGTACTTC.

This clonotype is deemed large. V gene TRBV10-3 combines with J gene TRBJ2-1; TRBD2 agrees at 9 bases. The junction had 10 bases not matched to a gene; V was cut back by 4 bases and J by 9 bases. Looked up from germline, CDR1 is ENHRY and CDR2 is SYGVKD. The CDR3 spans 15 residues. DNA of the CDR3: TGTGCCATCAGTGGAGGGGCGGGGGGGCCGGGTGAGCAGTTCTTC. The encoded protein is CAISGGAGGPGEQFF.

This clonotype was seen many times. CDR3 sequence: CSVTNPGGVLGYEQYF. CDR3 in DNA: TGCAGCGTCACGAATCCAGGGGGAGTCCTAGGCTACGAGCAGTACTTC. The chain uses TRBV29-1 and TRBJ2-7, with 7 bases matching TRBD1. In germline, CDR1 is SQVTM, CDR2 ANQGSEA. The CDR3 length is 16 residues. Trimming at V came to 6 bases and at J to 3 bases, leaving 17 bases not matched to a gene.

About this clonotype itself: This CDR3 is missing its conserved last phenylalanine or tryptophan, likely due to a read error. V is TRBV3-1 and J is TRBJ2-1; no firm D call. Looked up from germline, CDR1 is LGHDT and CDR2 is YNNKEL (reference sequence). With 2 bases removed from V and 4 bases from J, the gap between germline ends came to 9 bases. The CDR3 totals 14 residues. The CDR3 protein is CASSQRESYNEQFS. DNA of the CDR3: TGTGCCAGCAGCCAAAGGGAATCTTACAATGAGCAGTTCTCT.

This clonotype is termed large. This sequence joins TRBV27 and TRBJ1-5, with 9 bases lining up with TRBD1. Trimming took 5 bases from V and 7 from J; bases not matched to a gene: 3. Germline loops: CDR1 MNHEY, CDR2 SMNVEV (reference sequence). The CDR3 contains 13 residues. The CDR3 coding sequence is TGTGCCAGCAGTACGGGGACAGGGCAGCCCCAGCATTTT. Translated, it gives CASSTGTGQPQHF.

About this clonotype: This could be a read error, since a much larger clone is one nucleotide away. The chain joins TRBV7-6 to TRBJ1-5, with D unclear. This CDR3 is 14 amino acids long. Germline assignment: CDR1 SGHVS and CDR2 FNYEAQ. The chain's CDR3 is CASSEGAGNQPHHF. In DNA form, the CDR3 reads TGTGCCAGCAGCGAGGGAGCGGGCAATCAGCCCCATCATTTT.

By sample share, this clonotype is large. This chain links TRBV12-3 or TRBV12-4 with TRBJ2-3, with a possible D match to TRBD2 (7 bases). V lost 4 bases and J 5 bases, leaving 19 bases between the germline ends. CDR3 size: 16 residues. CDR3 bases: TGTGCCAGCAGTTCCCTCCCCAGGGAGGGGGGAGATACGCAGTATTTT. It translates to CASSSLPREGGDTQYF.

Ten or more counts support this clonotype. The chain is built from TRBV28 and TRBJ2-7; 12 bases agree with TRBD2. Germline CDR1 MDHEN, CDR2 SYDVKM. V shed 8 bases and J 6 bases; nucleotides not matched to a gene: 5. This CDR3 region has 13 residues. The CDR3 nucleotides read TGTGCCAGCCGACTAGCGGGAGTTGGCGAGCAGTACTTC. It codes for CASRLAGVGEQYF.

This clonotype is large within its sample. The rearrangement joins TRBV9 to TRBJ1-1, with TRBD1 as a possible D gene (5 bases). This CDR3 comprises 15 residues. V lost 3 bases, J lost 0 bases, and 12 bases lay in between. CDR1 is SGDLS, CDR2 YYNGEE, per germline. For the CDR3, the DNA is TGTGCCAGCAGCGACTCCGGGACTTTGAACACTGAAGCTTTCTTT. It encodes CASSDSGTLNTEAFF.

To note about this clonotype: Relative to the germline gene, one junction end is altered; a read error may explain this. The rearrangement joins TRBV27 to TRBJ2-1; 8 bases fit TRBD1. This CDR3 comprises 15 residues. Germline V gene data show CDR1 as MNHEY and CDR2 as SMNVEV (reference sequence). CDR3 in amino acids: CDSRGGQGAYNEQFF. The CDR3, as DNA: TGCGACAGCAGGGGAGGACAGGGAGCCTACAATGAGCAGTTCTTC.

Of note for this clonotype: The junction does not match germline at one end; this may be a read error. V is TRBV4-2 and J is TRBJ2-3; D not certain. The CDR3 length is 13 residues. Germline CDR1 reads LGHNA; CDR2 reads YNFKEQ. The CDR3 spells CANSQLGIDTQYF. DNA for the CDR3: TGTGCCAACAGCCAACTCGGTATAGATACGCAGTATTTT.

This clonotype was found many times. The J gene is TRBJ2-1, the V gene TRBV6-4; 9 bases map to TRBD1. Germline V gives CDR1 MRHNA, CDR2 SNTAGT. V was pared by 4 bases and J by 7 bases, with 14 bases of the junction left unmatched. This CDR3 comprises 17 residues. The CDR3 nucleotides are TGTGCCAGCAGTGTATACCCCCCGGGACAGGGTAGGAATGAGCAGTTCTTC. Amino acids: CASSVYPPGQGRNEQFF.

By frequency in the sample, this clonotype is medium-sized. This chain connects TRBV10-1 to TRBJ2-1; TRBD1 agrees at 9 bases. The germline gives CDR1 WNHNN, CDR2 SYGVQD (reference sequence). Trimming at V came to 5 bases and at J to 7 bases, leaving 6 bases not matched to a gene. The CDR3 has 14 amino acids. CDR3 sequence reads: CASSRDRVENEQFF. CDR3 DNA: TGCGCCAGCAGTAGGGACAGGGTAGAGAATGAGCAGTTCTTC.

This clonotype appeared many times. The J gene is TRBJ1-1, the V gene TRBV11-2; D is ambiguous. There are 16 residues in the CDR3. The germline V and J ends were trimmed by 6 bases and 0 bases, with 17 bases remaining between them. Germline V gives CDR1 SGHAT, CDR2 FQNNGV. The CDR3 region is CASSWTDENMNTEAFF. In DNA, the CDR3 is TGTGCCAGCAGTTGGACGGACGAAAATATGAACACTGAAGCTTTCTTT.

A note on this clonotype: This may be a read error: a much more frequent sequence differs by one nucleotide. The chain carries TRBV28 and TRBJ2-3; 7 positions match TRBD1. Germline V gene lookup returns CDR1 MDHEN and CDR2 SYDVKM. V dropped 6 bases and J dropped 3; count of bases not matched to a gene: 15. The CDR3 has 17 amino acids. The CDR3: CASSGHDRVYGTDTQYF. The CDR3 nucleotides read TGTGCCAGCAGCGGACACGACAGGGTGTATGGTACAGATACGCAGTATTTT.

This clonotype is categorized as medium-sized. The gene calls are TRBV20-1 and TRBJ1-6; TRBD1 aligns across 10 bases. Germline CDR1 DFQATT, CDR2 SNEGSKA (reference sequence). This CDR3 region has 15 residues. With V trimmed by 4 bases and J by 5 bases, 5 bases remained unmatched. CDR3 coding DNA: TGCAGTGCTATCCGGACAGGGGGACATAATTCACCCCTCCACTTT. Its translation is CSAIRTGGHNSPLHF.

By frequency in the sample, this clonotype is large (0.1 to 1%). V gene TRBV4-1 combines with J gene TRBJ2-1; either TRBD1 or TRBD2 may supply D (5 bases each). CDR1 MGHRA and CDR2 YSYEKL come from the germline V gene. V lost 5 bases and J 5 bases, leaving 13 bases between the germline ends. The CDR3 extends over 14 amino acids. CDR3 in amino acids: CASSSRGGNNEQFF. The CDR3 DNA is TGCGCCAGCAGCTCCCGTGGGGGAAACAATGAGCAGTTCTTC.

This clonotype has more than one count but fewer than ten. A clone one base away is much larger, so this may be a read error. This chain joins TRBV27 and TRBJ2-5; D is unclear. Germline-derived CDR1 and CDR2 are MNHEY and SMNVEV (reference sequence). This CDR3 has 14 amino acids. This CDR3 reads CPSSFGHSQETQYF. As DNA, the CDR3 is TGTCCCAGCAGTTTCGGTCACTCCCAAGAGACCCAGTACTTC.

This clonotype is deemed medium-sized. A much larger clone is a single base away; this may be a read error. The CDR3 DNA sequence: TGCGCCAGCAGACTTAGCGGGGGGGCCGCAGGTACGCAGTATTTT. Translating it yields CASRLSGGAAGTQYF. The V gene is TRBV4-1, the J gene TRBJ2-3, with 11 positions matching TRBD2. This CDR3 has 15 amino acids. With 6 bases clipped from V and 8 bases from J, the junction kept 10 bases outside the gene matches. The germline CDR1 and CDR2 sequences are MGHRA and YSYEKL.

This clonotype is large within its sample. The chain employs TRBV30 and TRBJ1-4; 8 bases line up with TRBD1. Germline V lookup: CDR1 GTSNPN, CDR2 SVGIG (reference sequence). With V trimmed by 6 bases and J by 2 bases, 5 bases remained unmatched. CDR3 length: 14 amino acids. The DNA of the CDR3 is TGTGCCTGCCTGACAGGGGCGACTAATGAAAAACTGTTTTTT. The encoded protein is CACLTGATNEKLFF. The whole variable domain, remainder taken from reference TRBV30 and TRBJ1-4, is SQTIHQWPATLVQPVGSPLSLECTVEGTSNPNLYWYRQAAGRGLQLLFYSVGIGQISSEVPQNLSASRPQDRQFILSSKKLLLSDSGFYLCACLTGATNEKLFFGSGTQLSVL.

This clonotype appeared many times. The V call is TRBV20-1, the J call TRBJ2-2; 9 bases are shared with TRBD1. CDR1 is DFQATT, CDR2 SNEGSKA, per germline (reference sequence). V lost 5 bases and J lost 3; bases outside the gene matches: 1. The length of the CDR3 is 13 residues. The CDR3 DNA reads TGCAGTGCTGGGGACAGGGACACCGGGGAGCTGTTTTTT. It translates to CSAGDRDTGELFF.

The chain uses TRBV20-1 and TRBJ2-3; 7 nucleotides match TRBD2. From germline, CDR1 is DFQATT and CDR2 SNEGSKA (reference sequence). CDR3 length equals 14 residues. Losses at the gene ends were 6 bases for V and 4 bases for J; bases not matched to a gene: 10. DNA of the CDR3: TGCAGTGCCCGCGCTAGCGGTCCGCCAGATACGCAGTATTTT. Its translation: CSARASGPPDTQYF.

This clonotype was seen just once. With a much larger clone just one base away, this may be a read error. The chain couples TRBV20-1 to TRBJ2-7; the D is unclear. The CDR3 covers 13 residues. Per germline, CDR1 DFQATT and CDR2 SNEGSKA (reference sequence). The CDR3 protein is CNARNIVDYEQYF. CDR3 sequence (DNA): TGCAATGCTAGAAACATTGTGGACTACGAGCAGTACTTC.

By share, this clonotype counts as large. The J gene is TRBJ2-3, the V gene TRBV19; a weak D match, TRBD1 (6 bases). Germline V gives CDR1 LNHDA, CDR2 SQIVND (reference sequence). Trimming stripped 3 bases from V and 3 bases from J, with 19 bases between. The CDR3 totals 17 residues. This chain's CDR3 is CASSIFSEGVGTDTQYF. In DNA form, the CDR3 reads TGTGCCAGTAGTATCTTTTCTGAGGGGGTAGGTACAGATACGCAGTATTTT.

Within the sample, this clonotype is large. The chain carries TRBV25-1 and TRBJ1-1; D unclear. The CDR3 runs to 15 residues. The V gene lost 3 bases and the J gene lost 7 bases, with 18 bases spanning the gap. The germline V gene encodes CDR1 MGHDK and CDR2 SYGVNS. CDR3 in DNA: TGTGCCAGCAGTGACCCATCAGGATTCGTAAATGAAGCTTTCTTT. Translation gives CASSDPSGFVNEAFF.